A selection of T cell receptor beta chains follows, all from one sample in a study of read filtering for tumor transcriptome and immune sequencing. Each CDR3 protein is one row after TCRdb ran MiXCR on the reads. Of about 58,000 distinct CDR3 sequences in the sample, roughly an eighth were seen once. The material sequenced was a population of CD138-negative cells sorted from bone marrow. These receptors were taken from a donor aged 40 or older with multiple myeloma. The CDR3 runs from the conserved cysteine through the conserved F or W. D genes are given only for firm matches. Clone size is shown for a subset of rows, as once, few, many or a class of expanded clone.

TRBJ1-1 . TRBV7-3 medium-sized TGTGCCAGCAGCTTATCGGGAAATGAAGCTTTCTTT CASSLSGNEAFF
TRBJ2-3 . TRBV6-5 many TGTGCCAGCAGCCCATTTAACGTTCCCTCCACAGATACGCAGTATTTT CASSPFNVPSTDTQYF
TRBJ1-5 TRBD1 TRBV10-2 many TGCGCCAGCAAGGGGGCGACAGGACTTACCTATCAGCCCCAGCATTTT CASKGATGLTYQPQHF
TRBJ1-1 TRBD1 TRBV4-1 many TGCGCCAGCAGCCAAGATCACAGGGGGTACACTGAAGCTTTCTTT CASSQDHRGYTEAFF
TRBJ2-5 . TRBV20-1 many TGCAGTGCTAGACCGACAGGGAGGCAGACCCAGTACTTC CSARPTGRQTQYF
TRBJ1-4 TRBD1 TRBV5-1 many TGCGCCAGCAGCAGGGGCGGCAGGGGGGCTGCAACTAATGAAAAACTGTTTTTT CASSRGGRGAATNEKLFF
TRBJ2-3 . TRBV7-3 many TGTGCCAGCAGCCCGGGTGGACGTACGCAGTATTTT CASSPGGRTQYF
TRBJ2-5 TRBD2 TRBV7-2 few TGTGCCAGCAGCTTTGGTAGCGGGGGGACCGGCCTAAAAGAGGCCCAGTACTTC CASSFGSGGTGLKEAQYF
TRBJ2-2 . TRBV24-1 . TGTGCCACCAGTGATTTGCCTGGAGGAGTGGGCACCGGGGAGCTGTTTTTT CATSDLPGGVGTGELFF
TRBJ1-3 . TRBV7-9 . TGTGCCAGCATAACAGAAAGCTCTAGAAACACCATATATTTT CASITESSRNTIYF
TRBJ2-7 . TRBV6-2/TRBV6-3 . TGTGCCAGCAGCTCCGGGGGCCCGACCTACGAGCAGTACTTC CASSSGGPTYEQYF
TRBJ2-1 . TRBV4-1 many TGCGCCAGCAGCCAAGAGCTCAGGGCCTACAATGAGCAGTTCTTC CASSQELRAYNEQFF
TRBJ2-1 . TRBV29-1 once TGCAGCTCTGGTCCTTACAATGAGCAGTTCTTC CSSGPYNEQFF
TRBJ2-4 . TRBV7-8 . TGTGCCAGCAGCTCAGAAACACGACTAGCCAAAAACATTCAGTACTTC CASSSETRLAKNIQYF
TRBJ2-1 . TRBV29-1 many TGCAGCGTTGAGGCAGACACCAGCTCCTACAATGAGCAGTTCTTC CSVEADTSSYNEQFF
TRBJ1-4 . TRBV7-8 many TGTGCCAGCAGCACGGGGGTTCGGGGTGAACTGTTTTTT CASSTGVRGELFF
TRBJ2-1 . TRBV11-2 many TGTGCCAGCAGCTTCCGGGGTGCCTACAATGAGCAGTTCTTC CASSFRGAYNEQFF
TRBJ2-7 . TRBV5-1 . TGCGCCAGCGGCTTAGGGGTTTACGAGCAGTACTTC CASGLGVYEQYF
TRBJ1-2 . TRBV6-1 many TGTGCCAGCAGTGAAGGTCGAGGAGGGGGTCATGGCTACACCTTC CASSEGRGGGHGYTF
TRBJ2-4 TRBD2 TRBV20-1 many TGCAGTGCTAGGAGGGGAGGGAGAGCCAAAAACATTCAGTACTTC CSARRGGRAKNIQYF
TRBJ2-1 TRBD1 TRBV2 . TGTGCCAGCAGGGATACCCCGGGACAGGGGGGTGAGCAGTTCTTC CASRDTPGQGGEQFF
TRBJ2-1 . TRBV5-6 many TGTGCCAGCAGCTTGAGGGTACCTGAGCAGTTCTTC CASSLRVPEQFF
TRBJ1-5 . TRBV20-1 many TGCAGTGTACAGGAGCGGGAATATAGCAATCAGCCCCAGCATTTT CSVQEREYSNQPQHF
TRBJ2-3 . TRBV20-1 . TGCAGTGCTAGAGTCGCAAGCGGGCTGCCCCTAATTCAGTATTTT CSARVASGLPLIQYF
TRBJ2-7 . TRBV7-6 many TGTGCCAGCAGCTCCCTCTATGGACTGCGCGAGCAGTACTTC CASSSLYGLREQYF
TRBJ2-1 . TRBV7-8 . TGTGCCAGCAGCTTAGGCCCGGCGGGGGCGGACTACAATGAGCAGTTCTTC CASSLGPAGADYNEQFF
TRBJ1-5 TRBD1 TRBV2 many TGTGCCAGCAGGACAGGACAGGGGGCCGGCAATCAGCCCCAGCATTTT CASRTGQGAGNQPQHF
TRBJ2-1 . TRBV27 . TGTGCCGGCAGTTTAATACAGGGAGGGTGCAATGAGCAGTTCTTC CAGSLIQGGCNEQFF
TRBJ1-2 . TRBV7-9 many TGTGCCAGCAGCCCCCAAGCAGGGAACTATGGCTACACCTTC CASSPQAGNYGYTF
TRBJ2-3 TRBD2 TRBV2 many TGTGCCAGCAGAGGACTAGCGGGGTTGGCAGATACGCAGTATTTT CASRGLAGLADTQYF
TRBJ2-2 TRBD2 TRBV5-1 many TGCGCCAGCAGCTACGGAGGACTAGCGCTTTTAACCGGGGAGCTGTTTTTT CASSYGGLALLTGELFF
TRBJ2-1 . TRBV20-1 many TGCAGTGCTTACATTTTCTCCTACAATGAGCAGTTCTTC CSAYIFSYNEQFF
TRBJ1-1 . TRBV7-9 many TGTGCCAGCAGTCAAGAGGGGAAATTCTCCCTCGTGAACACTGAAGCTTTCTTT CASSQEGKFSLVNTEAFF
TRBJ1-5 TRBD1 TRBV6-5 many TGTGCCAGCAGCCCTGAGACAGGGAGCAATCAGCCCCAGCATTTT CASSPETGSNQPQHF
TRBJ1-1 . TRBV10-3 many TGTGCCATCATGGCGAACACTGAAGCTTTCTTT CAIMANTEAFF
TRBJ2-3 TRBD1 TRBV2 many TGTGCCAGCAGTGAAGCGCGTGTTCAGGGGGCTGATACGCAGTATTTT CASSEARVQGADTQYF
TRBJ2-5 TRBD1 TRBV6-1 many TGTGCCAGCAGCGCTGGACAGGCGGGCATTGAGACCCAGTACTTC CASSAGQAGIETQYF
TRBJ2-6 TRBD1 TRBV11-2 many TGTGCCAGCAGCTCCCCCGGCAGGGGGCATCCTGGGGCCAACGTCCTGACTTTC CASSSPGRGHPGANVLTF
TRBJ2-7 . TRBV28 few TGTGCCAGCAGTTTACGGGGTCTCGGGTACGAGCAGTACTTC CASSLRGLGYEQYF
TRBJ2-1 . TRBV6-5 many TGTGCCAGCAGTTTAGACAGGGGAGGGCCCCGGGAGCAGTTCTTC CASSLDRGGPREQFF
TRBJ2-1 . TRBV12-5 many TGTGCTAGTGGCCAAACTTCATCACAGCGACCTAGCTACAATGAGCAGTTCTTC CASGQTSSQRPSYNEQFF
TRBJ1-2 . TRBV28 many TGTGCCAGCGTCCCCGGGACGGACTATGGCTACACCTTC CASVPGTDYGYTF
TRBJ1-5 . TRBV6-2/TRBV6-3 . TGTGCCAGCAGTTATTACGGGGGGGGTGGAAATCAGCCCCAGCATTTT CASSYYGGGGNQPQHF
TRBJ2-6 TRBD1 TRBV29-1 many TGCAGCGTTCTAACAGGGGGCTCTGGGGCCAACGTCCTGACTTTC CSVLTGGSGANVLTF
TRBJ2-1 . TRBV2 many TGTGCCAGCAGCGTCCAAAATGAGCAGTTCTTC CASSVQNEQFF
TRBJ2-1 . TRBV12-3/TRBV12-4 many TGTGCCAGCGGGGGCCCGTCTAGGGAGTTCTTC CASGGPSREFF
TRBJ1-3 . TRBV15 few TGTGCCACCAGCAGAGGAGGATACTCTGGAAACACCATATATTTT CATSRGGYSGNTIYF
TRBJ1-1 . TRBV10-3 many TGTGCCATCAGTGAAATAAGGGACACTGAAGCTTTCTTT CAISEIRDTEAFF
TRBJ2-7 . TRBV20-1 many TGCAGTGCTAGTGGCGGGGGCGGGTACGAGCAGTACTTC CSASGGGGYEQYF
TRBJ2-1 . TRBV5-6 many TGTGCCAGCAGCTTTCGATACAATGAGCAGTTCTTC CASSFRYNEQFF
TRBJ1-5 TRBD1 TRBV5-1 many TGCGCCAGCAGCTTGGGACCGGGACAGGGCCATAGCAATCAGCCCCAGCATTTT CASSLGPGQGHSNQPQHF
TRBJ2-7 . TRBV29-1 few TGCAGCGTGGACAGAGCCGACTCCTACGAGCAGTACTTC CSVDRADSYEQYF
TRBJ1-6 TRBD1 TRBV6-5 . TGTGCCAGCAGTTACGGGACAGCATATAATTCACCCCTCCACTTT CASSYGTAYNSPLHF
TRBJ1-4 TRBD1 TRBV7-9 many TGTGCCAGCAGCTTAGCAGGGGGCGGTAATGAAAAACTGTTTTTT CASSLAGGGNEKLFF
TRBJ2-6 TRBD1 TRBV28 few TGTGCCAGCAGTGACAGGGGGGTGGGGTCTGGGGCCAACGTCCTGACTTTC CASSDRGVGSGANVLTF
TRBJ2-1 TRBD1 TRBV5-1 many TGCGCCAGCTACTTACCGGGACAGTCCTACAATGAGCAGTTCTTC CASYLPGQSYNEQFF
TRBJ2-1 . TRBV4-2 . TGTGCCAGCAGCCAAGGGGAAAGCCGCTACAATGAGCAGTTCTTC CASSQGESRYNEQFF
TRBJ2-7 TRBD2 TRBV9 many TGTGCCAGCAGCGTAGGGGGCGGGAGCGGGGGTACCTACGAGCAGTACTTC CASSVGGGSGGTYEQYF
TRBJ1-1 . TRBV4-1 many TGCGCCAGCAGCCAAAGAGATCCCCCCGTAGATGGAGCTTTCTTT CASSQRDPPVDGAFF
TRBJ2-7 . TRBV6-5 many TGTGCCAGCACTTCCGGGGCAGGCGGTTCCTACGAGCAGTACTTC CASTSGAGGSYEQYF